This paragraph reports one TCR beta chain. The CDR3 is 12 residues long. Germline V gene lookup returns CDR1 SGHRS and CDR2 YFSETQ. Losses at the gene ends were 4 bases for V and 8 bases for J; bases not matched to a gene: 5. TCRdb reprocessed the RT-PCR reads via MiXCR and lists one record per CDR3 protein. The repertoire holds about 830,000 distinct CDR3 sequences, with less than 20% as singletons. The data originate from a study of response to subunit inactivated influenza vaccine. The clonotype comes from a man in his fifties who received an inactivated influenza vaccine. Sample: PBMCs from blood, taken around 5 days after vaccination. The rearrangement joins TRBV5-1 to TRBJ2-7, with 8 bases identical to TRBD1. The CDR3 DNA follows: TGCGCCAGCAGCCCGGGACAGGCAAAGCAGTACTTC. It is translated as CASSPGQAKQYF.